This T cell receptor beta chain comes out of a study of T cell responses to AZD1222 COVID-19 vaccine. As for the study in general: Pooling was applied to second doses at about 4 or about 12 weeks.

TCRdb's table, derived via immunoSEQ multiplex PCR, lists solely in-frame clones and lacks some. Here the sample spans fewer than 200,000 clones, roughly nine tenths being singletons. The CDR3 loop spans 13 amino acids. The germline V gene has CDR1 LNHDA and CDR2 SQIVND (reference sequence). Trimming shortened V by 8 bases and J by 0 bases, and 8 bases separated the two germline ends. This sequence was found in an adult in good health. Source: peripheral blood, taken on day 0 of AZD1222 vaccination. The chain carries TRBV19 and TRBJ2-1; D gene unclear. CDR3 coding DNA: TGTGCCAGTTCTCCAAACTCCTACAATGAGCAGTTCTTC. Protein: CASSPNSYNEQFF.